One sample yielded the 27 T cell receptor beta chains listed below, sequenced in a study of T cells after yellow fever vaccination. In TCRdb, the 5' RACE reads were re-called with MiXCR into one record per CDR3 protein. The sample includes 250,000 to 350,000 distinct CDR3 sequences, approximately 10% of them seen just once. The specimen was CD4+ T cells sorted from PBMCs, collected 5 days after the yellow fever booster vaccination. These receptors all stem from a man between 18 and 35 years old who received the YFV17D yellow fever vaccine.

For the CDR3, the DNA is TGTGCCAGCAGCCAAGAACCGGGACAGATGGGTTCACCCCTCCACTTT. It encodes CASSQEPGQMGSPLHF. The rearrangement uses TRBV4-2 and TRBJ1-6; 7 nucleotides agree with TRBD1. The CDR3 is made up of 16 amino acids. CDR1 is LGHNA, CDR2 YNFKEQ, per germline. V was pared by 0 bases and J by 9 bases, with 8 bases of the junction left unmatched.

There are a few counts of this clonotype. The V call is TRBV5-1, the J call TRBJ1-2; D is undetermined. V lost 1 base and J 1 base, leaving 8 bases between the germline ends. The CDR3 sequence is 14 residues long. CDR1 is SGHRS and CDR2 is YFSETQ in the germline V gene. Here the CDR3 reads CASSLNTLNYGYTF. CDR3 bases: TGCGCCAGCAGCTTGAACACCCTTAACTATGGCTACACCTTC.

The sample holds a few counts of this clonotype. The rearrangement uses TRBV6-5 and TRBJ1-1, with 8 bases aligning to TRBD1. Losses at the gene ends were 6 bases for V and 4 bases for J; bases not matched to a gene: 4. This CDR3 has 13 amino acids. Germline V gives CDR1 MNHEY, CDR2 SVGAGI. CDR3 bases: TGTGCCAGCAGAAAAACAGGGGGCACTGAAGCTTTCTTT. This codes for CASRKTGGTEAFF.

CDR3 residues: CSAMRDLNTEAFF. CDR3 in DNA: TGCAGTGCTATGAGGGATTTGAACACTGAAGCTTTCTTT. The chain uses TRBV20-1 and TRBJ1-1; D not certain. This CDR3 has 13 residues. The V gene lost 4 bases and the J gene lost 0 bases, with 9 bases spanning the gap. Germline CDR1 DFQATT, CDR2 SNEGSKA (reference sequence).

This clonotype turned up a few times. J is TRBJ2-7 and V is TRBV2, with D unclear. V was clipped by 5 bases and J by 0 bases, with 5 bases between them. The CDR3 sequence is 12 residues long. The germline gives CDR1 SNHLY, CDR2 FYNNEI. The CDR3 DNA reads TGTGCCAGCAGTCTCACCTCCTACGAGCAGTACTTC. Its translation is CASSLTSYEQYF.

The chain combines TRBV6-2 or TRBV6-3 with TRBJ2-7; D not certain. V was shortened by 2 bases and J by 0 bases, with 5 bases between the two germline ends. The CDR3 runs to 13 residues. CDR1 is MNHEY, CDR2 SVGEGT, per germline. The CDR3 protein is CASSYASSYEQYF. CDR3 nucleotide sequence: TGTGCCAGCAGTTACGCCAGCTCCTACGAGCAGTACTTC.

The rearrangement uses TRBV15 and TRBJ2-7; D ambiguous. V lost 1 base and J lost 2, with 15 bases in between. Germline values: CDR1 LNHNV, CDR2 YYDKDF (reference sequence). The CDR3 sequence is 16 residues long. CDR3: CATSRASGGRTYEQYV. The CDR3 coding sequence is TGTGCCACCAGCAGAGCCTCTGGTGGCAGAACCTACGAGCAGTACGTC.

The chain has TRBV4-2 and TRBJ2-5; D remains ambiguous. The CDR3 sequence is 16 residues long. Germline V lookup: CDR1 LGHNA, CDR2 YNFKEQ. Trimming took 0 bases from V and 3 from J, leaving 14 bases between them. The CDR3 reads CASSQDEGRREETQYF. The CDR3 nucleotides read TGTGCCAGCAGCCAAGATGAAGGACGACGAGAAGAGACCCAGTACTTC.

This clonotype turned up a few times. The chain employs TRBV19 and TRBJ2-3, with D possibly matching TRBD1 (6 bases). Looked up from germline, CDR1 is LNHDA and CDR2 is SQIVND (reference sequence). The CDR3 sequence is 15 residues long. Trimming took 6 bases from V and 6 from J, leaving 19 bases between them. CDR3 coding DNA: TGTGCCAGTAGCACAGGGACGAGGGGTCGTGATACGCAGTATTTT. It translates to CASSTGTRGRDTQYF.

The chain recombines TRBV12-3 or TRBV12-4 with TRBJ1-2, with TRBD1 as a possible D gene (6 bases). V was trimmed by 8 bases and J by 8 bases, leaving 18 bases between them. The CDR3 contains 13 residues. CDR3 coding DNA: TGTGCCAGCTGCCTCGATGAGGGACAAGGCTACACCTTC. Amino acids: CASCLDEGQGYTF.

The rearrangement links TRBV5-5 to TRBJ1-4; 9 nucleotides line up with TRBD1. V was clipped by 5 bases and J by 8 bases; unmatched bases: 4. The germline V gene has CDR1 SGHKS and CDR2 YYEKEE (reference sequence). This CDR3 is built from 13 residues. For the CDR3, the DNA is TGTGCCAGCAGACGACAGGGGGGAGAAAAACTGTTTTTT. Its translation: CASRRQGGEKLFF. The full variable domain, its missing parts supplied by reference TRBV5-5 and TRBJ1-4, is DAGVTQSPTHLIKTRGQQVTLRCSPISGHKSVSWYQQVLGQGPQFIFQYYEKEERGRGNFPDRFSARQFPNYSSELNVNALLLGDSALYLCASRRQGGEKLFFGSGTQLSVL.

CDR3 region: CASSLPMNTEAFF. In nucleotides, the CDR3 is TGCGCCAGCAGCTTACCTATGAACACTGAAGCTTTCTTT. The chain uses TRBV5-1 and TRBJ1-1; no reliable D call. Trimming took off 2 bases at V and 0 bases at J, with 5 bases between the two ends. The CDR3 is 13 amino acids. Germline V CDR1 and CDR2: SGHRS, YFSETQ. The entire variable domain, with the rest obtained from reference TRBV5-1 and TRBJ1-1, is as follows: KAGVTQTPRYLIKTRGQQVTLSCSPISGHRSVSWYQQTPGQGLQFLFEYFSETQRNKGNFPGRFSGRQFSNSRSEMNVSTLELGDSALYLCASSLPMNTEAFFGQGTRLTVV.

Only a few counts were recorded for this clonotype. The chain recombines TRBV19 with TRBJ1-5; tentatively, D is TRBD1 (5 bases). Germline V gene lookup returns CDR1 LNHDA and CDR2 SQIVND (reference sequence). The CDR3 totals 15 residues. V dropped 6 bases and J dropped 1 base, with 13 bases sitting between them. The CDR3 loop reads CASRIDGTSNQPQHF. The CDR3 region has the DNA TGTGCCAGTAGGATCGACGGGACCAGCAATCAGCCCCAGCATTTT. The variable domain in full, with the rest retrieved from reference TRBV19 and TRBJ1-5, is DGGITQSPKYLFRKEGQNVTLSCEQNLNHDAMYWYRQDPGQGLRLIYYSQIVNDFQKGDIAEGYSVSREKKESFPLTVTSAQKNPTAFYLCASRIDGTSNQPQHFGDGTRLSIL.

In this sample, this clonotype turned up many times. This chain uses TRBV12-3 or TRBV12-4 with TRBJ1-5; D is ambiguous. The CDR3 runs 14 residues. V shed 2 bases and J shed 1 base, with 6 bases lying between them. DNA for the CDR3: TGTGCCAGCAGTTTACTTAACAGCAATCAGCCCCAGCATTTT. Its translation: CASSLLNSNQPQHF.

The sample holds a few counts of this clonotype. V is TRBV7-2 and J is TRBJ2-5; 7 bases are shared with TRBD1. The CDR3 is 15 amino acids. Trimming took 5 bases from V and 5 from J; bases not matched to a gene: 11. The germline gives CDR1 SGHTA, CDR2 FQGNSA. CDR3 nucleotides: TGTGCCAGCAGCCCGCGGACAGGCTTCGACGAGACCCAGTACTTC. The encoded protein is CASSPRTGFDETQYF.

In its sample, this clonotype was seen a few times. The chain joins TRBV7-9 to TRBJ2-5; either TRBD1 or TRBD2 may fit D (5 bases each). The V end lost 1 base, the J end lost 2 bases, and 14 bases lay between the germline ends. CDR1 and CDR2 (germline): SEHNR, FQNEAQ (reference sequence). The CDR3 runs 16 residues. CDR3 sequence (DNA): TGTGCCAGCAGCTTAGAAGAGCGGACACTTCAAGAGACCCAGTACTTC. Amino acids: CASSLEERTLQETQYF.

This clonotype came up a few times. The chain uses TRBV7-2 and TRBJ2-5; D gene unclear. V shed 8 bases and J shed 1 base, with 11 bases lying between them. CDR1 SGHTA and CDR2 FQGNSA come from the germline V gene. The CDR3 runs to 13 residues. The CDR3: CASENRAQETQYF. CDR3 bases: TGTGCCAGCGAAAACCGGGCCCAAGAGACCCAGTACTTC.

The chain uses TRBV9 and TRBJ2-3; 10 bases are a match to TRBD2. The CDR3 totals 15 residues. V lost 0 bases and J lost 7; bases outside the gene matches: 5. In germline, CDR1 is SGDLS, CDR2 YYNGEE. CDR3 protein: CASSVGSGGRNTQYF. DNA for the CDR3: TGTGCCAGCAGCGTAGGTAGCGGGGGGCGGAATACGCAGTATTTT.

This clonotype has just a few counts. The chain couples TRBV7-2 to TRBJ1-4; no definite D call. Trimming cost V 5 bases and J 7 bases, with 17 bases left between them. This CDR3 spans 15 amino acids. Germline CDR1 and CDR2: SGHTA and FQGNSA. In DNA form, the CDR3 reads TGTGCCAGCAGCCCCTTGGGCCCCGTGGGTGAAAAACTGTTTTTT. This encodes CASSPLGPVGEKLFF.

This chain connects TRBV7-9 to TRBJ1-1; 8 nucleotides align to TRBD1. The CDR3 is made up of 14 amino acids. In germline, CDR1 is SEHNR, CDR2 FQNEAQ (reference sequence). With 5 bases clipped from V and 6 bases from J, the junction kept 8 bases outside the gene matches. CDR3 bases: TGTGCCAGCAGCCCTCAGGGGGCTCAGTCTGAAGCTTTCTTT. Amino acid sequence: CASSPQGAQSEAFF. The variable domain in full, completed from reference TRBV7-9 and TRBJ1-1, reads DTGVSQNPRHKITKRGQNVTFRCDPISEHNRLYWYRQTLGQGPEFLTYFQNEAQLEKSRLLSDRFSAERPKGSFSTLEIQRTEQGDSAMYLCASSPQGAQSEAFFGQGTRLTVV.

This clonotype was picked up a small number of times. This sequence joins TRBV5-6 and TRBJ2-1, with TRBD2 identical over 9 bases. CDR1 is SGHDT, CDR2 YYEEEE, per germline. This CDR3 spans 14 amino acids. The junction had 5 bases not matched to a gene; V was cut back by 3 bases and J by 7 bases. CDR3 in amino acids: CASSSGLAANEQFF. Here the CDR3 DNA reads TGTGCCAGCAGCTCGGGACTAGCAGCGAATGAGCAGTTCTTC.

This rearrangement joins TRBV20-1 to TRBJ1-2; 8 nucleotides line up with TRBD1. CDR1 and CDR2 (germline): DFQATT, SNEGSKA (reference sequence). The CDR3 length is 16 residues. The V gene end was trimmed by 3 bases and the J gene end by 4 bases; junction bases not matched to a gene: 13. The CDR3 region has the DNA TGCAGTGCTAGTGGCAGGGGGCGGCGGCTGAGCTATGGCTACACCTTC. This translates into CSASGRGRRLSYGYTF.

This clonotype was detected a few times. The gene calls are TRBV19 and TRBJ2-3, with D maybe TRBD2 (5 bases). The CDR3 runs to 15 residues. In germline, CDR1 is LNHDA, CDR2 SQIVND (reference sequence). V gave up 8 bases and J gave up 5 bases, with 20 bases separating them. The CDR3 region has the DNA TGTGCCAGTCACCCCCCCGAGGGAGAGGGAGATACGCAGTATTTT. Translated, it gives CASHPPEGEGDTQYF.

This clonotype was counted at least ten times. V usage is TRBV4-3 and J usage is TRBJ2-3, with 8 bases aligning to TRBD1. The CDR3 has 15 amino acids. V shed 5 bases and J 9 bases; nucleotides not matched to a gene: 13. CDR1 is LGHNA, CDR2 YSLEER, per germline. CDR3 DNA: TGCGCCAGCAGCTCCTTGGACAGGGAGACACGGACGCAGTATTTT. It encodes CASSSLDRETRTQYF.

The rearrangement joins TRBV7-8 to TRBJ1-1; no clear D gene. Trimming shortened V by 2 bases and J by 4 bases, and 5 bases separated the two germline ends. Germline assignment: CDR1 SGHVS and CDR2 FQNEAQ. The CDR3 is made up of 12 amino acids. CDR3 sequence reads: CASSLRVTEAFF. The CDR3 coding sequence is TGTGCCAGCAGCTTACGGGTCACTGAAGCTTTCTTT.

This clonotype was observed at least ten times. The chain employs TRBV4-1 and TRBJ2-7; D may be TRBD1 or TRBD2 (5 bases each). This CDR3 region has 16 residues. The germline gives CDR1 MGHRA, CDR2 YSYEKL. V was pared by 4 bases and J by 0 bases, with 16 bases between. As DNA, the CDR3 is TGCGCCAGCAGCCCCCATCCTCGGGACGGCTCCTACGAGCAGTACTTC. Its protein is CASSPHPRDGSYEQYF.

This clonotype was seen many times. V usage is TRBV21-1 and J usage is TRBJ2-1; the D call in the table, TRBD1, was not verified against the DNA. TRBV21-1 represents a pseudogene. This CDR3 comprises 16 residues. CDR3 DNA: TGTGCCAGCAGCAAAGCCGGGGGAAGCTCCTACAATGAGCAGTTCTTC. This gives the protein CASSKAGGSSYNEQFF.